This T cell receptor (beta chain) appears in the sequencing data of a study of CD8+ T cells in alopecia areata. The CDR3 runs 14 residues. Germline V gene data show CDR1 as SGHDT and CDR2 as YYEEEE. V lost 2 bases to trimming and J lost 6 bases; unmatched junction nucleotides: 7. Treatment described: oral pan-JAK inhibitor, 5-10 mg twice daily. Following RNA extraction, reverse transcription yielded cDNA that acted as the sequencing template. Using immunoSEQ multiplex PCR, the repertoire was profiled, and TCRdb retains in-frame clones only, with some absent. The table has under 300,000 clones, 60% seen once; the top ten hold about 0.9%.

The TCR sequence derives from a human donor with alopecia areata. The sequenced sample was CD4+ T cells sorted from blood, obtained at approximately week 52, from a patient treated with tofacitinib. This rearrangement joins TRBV5-6 to TRBJ1-2; 7 bases agree with TRBD1. For the CDR3, the DNA is TGTGCCAGCAGCTTCCCAGGGGGTCGAGATGGCTACACCTTC. Protein sequence: CASSFPGGRDGYTF. Full variable domain (missing parts from reference TRBV5-6 and TRBJ1-2): DAGVTQSPTHLIKTRGQQVTLRCSPKSGHDTVSWYQQALGQGPQFIFQYYEEEERQRGNFPDRFSGHQFPNYSSELNVNALLLGDSALYLCASSFPGGRDGYTFGSGTRLTVV.